The next 26 T cell receptor beta chains were all read from a single sample in a study of shared clonotypes between healthy human individuals. Naivety among CD8 cells was defined by CD45RO negativity and positive CCR7 selection, thereby excluding terminally differentiated effector memory CD45RA+ cells. Method: immunoSEQ multiplex PCR; TCRdb's copy keeps in-frame clones and lacks some. The sample lists under 850,000 clones; approximately 92% were seen once. The specimen was naive CD8+ T cells sorted from blood. Receptors were obtained from a man aged 25 to 45 in good health.

Of note for this clone: The CDR3 end shows no conserved phenylalanine or tryptophan, and so a read error is likely. No DNA is shown, since the ends of the CDR3 on it are uncertain; the CDR3 is the one TCRdb lists. The chain combines TRBV28 with TRBJ2-3; whether TRBD2, the table's D call, matches the DNA was not checked. CDR1 MDHEN and CDR2 SYDVKM come from the germline V gene. The CDR3 comprises 15 residues, both ends counted. CDR3 protein: CASSFLRARPKTLSG.

V is TRBV13 and J is TRBJ2-3, with D perhaps matching TRBD1 (6 bases). Germline CDR1 reads PRHDT; CDR2 reads FYEKMQ (reference sequence). The length of the CDR3 is 22 residues. Trimming shortened V by 2 bases and J by 2 bases, and 32 bases separated the two germline ends. Here the CDR3 reads CASSLTPGSGELVIGATDTQYF. The CDR3 coding sequence is TGTGCCAGCAGCTTAACCCCAGGCTCAGGGGAGTTGGTGATCGGTGCCACAGATACGCAGTATTTT. The variable domain in full, completed from reference TRBV13 and TRBJ2-3, reads AAGVIQSPRHLIKEKRETATLKCYPIPRHDTVYWYQQGPGQDPQFLISFYEKMQSDKGSIPDRFSAQQFSDYHSELNMSSLELGDSALYFCASSLTPGSGELVIGATDTQYFGPGTRLTVL.

This chain links TRBV28 with TRBJ2-4; D call uncertain. This CDR3 region has 11 residues. V shed 5 bases and J shed 6 bases, with 5 bases lying between them. Germline V CDR1 and CDR2: MDHEN, SYDVKM. The CDR3 is CASSNLNIQYF. The DNA for the CDR3 is TGTGCCAGCAGTAACCTAAACATTCAGTACTTC.

DNA for the CDR3: TGTGCCAGCACCCAATTCCAGGGCTCCTACGAGCAGTACTTC. Its protein is CASTQFQGSYEQYF. The rearrangement joins TRBV11-2 to TRBJ2-7; D possibly corresponds to TRBD1 (5 bases). The CDR3 is 14 amino acids. Looked up from germline, CDR1 is SGHAT and CDR2 is FQNNGV. Trimming took 7 bases from V and 0 from J, leaving 13 bases between them.

The CDR3 DNA is TGTGCCAGTAGTATGACAGGTTCTTTCACTGAAGCTTTCTTT. It encodes CASSMTGSFTEAFF. The chain employs TRBV19 and TRBJ1-1, with TRBD1 as a possible D gene (6 bases). Trimming took 3 bases from V and 4 from J, leaving 12 bases between them. CDR1 and CDR2 from the germline V gene are LNHDA and SQIVND (reference sequence). The CDR3 loop spans 14 amino acids.

V usage is TRBV4-1 and J usage is TRBJ2-1, with 7 bases fitting TRBD2. The CDR3 length is 14 residues. Unmatched junction bases numbered 4, after V lost 1 base and J lost 7 bases. Germline assignment: CDR1 MGHRA and CDR2 YSYEKL. CDR3 in DNA: TGCGCCAGCAGCCAAGTTGGGAGGGCGAATGAGCAGTTCTTC. Amino acid sequence: CASSQVGRANEQFF.

This chain joins TRBV5-6 and TRBJ2-7, with 8 bases identical to TRBD1. The germline V gene encodes CDR1 SGHDT and CDR2 YYEEEE. CDR3 length: 17 residues. V trimming: 5 bases; J trimming: 5 bases; junction bases outside the gene matches: 18. The CDR3: CASSLSLRFPGGNEQYF. The CDR3 region has the DNA TGTGCCAGCAGTTTAAGCTTGCGGTTTCCAGGGGGCAACGAGCAGTACTTC.

The rearrangement joins TRBV19 to TRBJ1-2, with TRBD1 matching over 10 bases. Trimming cost V 7 bases and J 2 bases; bases outside gene matches: 4. Germline V gene lookup returns CDR1 LNHDA and CDR2 SQIVND (reference sequence). The CDR3 is 14 residues long. The CDR3 here is CASTPGQGNYGYTF. The CDR3 region has the DNA TGTGCCAGTACACCGGGACAGGGGAACTATGGCTACACCTTC.

The rearrangement links TRBV6-1 to TRBJ2-7; D is possibly TRBD1 or TRBD2 (6 bases each). Trimming shortened V by 6 bases and J by 5 bases, and 17 bases separated the two germline ends. The germline V gene has CDR1 MNHNS and CDR2 SASEGT. CDR3 length equals 14 residues. The DNA for the CDR3 is TGTGCCAGCAGAGAGACAGGACCGGGGGACGAGCAGTACTTC. Its protein is CASRETGPGDEQYF.

The V gene is TRBV29-1, the J gene TRBJ2-7; D uncertain. V was trimmed by 5 bases and J by 2 bases, leaving 22 bases between them. CDR3 size: 16 residues. In germline, CDR1 is SQVTM, CDR2 ANQGSEA. The chain's CDR3 is CSVQVARPPRTYEQYF. The CDR3 nucleotides are TGCAGCGTTCAAGTTGCCCGACCCCCTAGAACCTACGAGCAGTACTTC.

The chain recombines TRBV5-6 with TRBJ2-3; D is uncertain. Germline CDR1 SGHDT, CDR2 YYEEEE. The CDR3 runs to 15 residues. The V gene lost 0 bases and the J gene lost 5 bases, with 13 bases spanning the gap. Written as DNA, the CDR3 is TGTGCCAGCAGCTTGGCGGAGAGTCACTTAGATACGCAGTATTTT. It is translated as CASSLAESHLDTQYF.

The chain couples TRBV7-6 to TRBJ2-7; D may be TRBD2 (6 bases). CDR1 SGHVS and CDR2 FNYEAQ come from the germline V gene. CDR3 length: 14 amino acids. V was pared by 1 base and J by 2 bases, with 9 bases between. The CDR3 reads CASSLGWGAYEQYF. CDR3 DNA: TGTGCCAGCAGCTTAGGGTGGGGGGCCTACGAGCAGTACTTC.

The V and J genes are TRBV6-5 and TRBJ2-1; D is unresolved. Trimming pared 5 bases from V and 7 bases from J, leaving 6 bases between. Germline assignment: CDR1 MNHEY and CDR2 SVGAGI. CDR3 length: 11 residues. Here the CDR3 reads CASSEMNEQFF. In DNA form, the CDR3 reads TGTGCCAGCAGTGAAATGAATGAGCAGTTCTTC.

The rearrangement joins TRBV11-2 to TRBJ2-1; 10 bases agree with TRBD2. After removal of 3 bases from V and 10 bases from J, the junction contained 9 bases not matched to a gene. The CDR3 totals 15 residues. Germline CDR1 is SGHAT and CDR2 is FQNNGV. This chain's CDR3 is CASSFGAGGGVEQFF. In DNA form, the CDR3 reads TGTGCCAGCAGCTTTGGAGCGGGAGGGGGTGTGGAGCAGTTCTTC.

This chain's CDR3 is CASSLDPSGGGAEAFF. The CDR3 coding sequence is TGTGCCAGCAGCTTAGACCCGTCCGGGGGTGGGGCGGAAGCTTTCTTT. The genes are TRBV11-2 and TRBJ1-1; maybe TRBD1 (5 bases). CDR1 and CDR2 from the germline V gene are SGHAT and FQNNGV. Trimming stripped 0 bases from V and 8 bases from J, with 19 bases between. This CDR3 spans 16 amino acids.

The CDR3, as DNA: TGTGCCAGCAGCAGGTGGGGGGACAGATTCTCCTACAATGAGCAGTTCTTC. Encoded protein: CASSRWGDRFSYNEQFF. The chain has TRBV21-1 and TRBJ2-1; the table's D call, TRBD1, has no DNA check behind it. TRBV21-1 constitutes a pseudogene. The CDR3 runs to 17 residues.

This sequence joins TRBV19 and TRBJ2-7; 7 bases map to TRBD1. The CDR3 spans 16 residues. V shed 4 bases and J 5 bases; nucleotides not matched to a gene: 14. Germline V gene sequence: CDR1 LNHDA, CDR2 SQIVND (reference sequence). In DNA form, the CDR3 reads TGTGCCAGTAGTAACAGCGCGCGAGCGAGGGGGCACGAGCAGTACTTC. It yields the protein CASSNSARARGHEQYF.

The chain uses TRBV7-2 and TRBJ2-7; TRBD2 agrees at 14 bases. J lost 3 bases, V lost 2 bases, and 9 bases had no gene match. There are 18 residues in the CDR3. In germline, CDR1 is SGHTA, CDR2 FQGNSA. The CDR3 DNA reads TGTGCCAGCAGCTTAACGACGAGACTAGCGGGAGGGGACTACGAGCAGTACTTC. It translates to CASSLTTRLAGGDYEQYF.

The chain employs TRBV6-6 and TRBJ2-7, with 10 nucleotides matching TRBD2. The germline V gene has CDR1 MNHNY and CDR2 SVGAGI (reference sequence). V lost 0 bases to trimming and J lost 4 bases; unmatched junction nucleotides: 6. The CDR3 runs to 16 residues. The CDR3 region has the DNA TGTGCCAGCAGTTACTCGGGAGCTAGCGGGAGTTACGAGCAGTACTTC. Translation: CASSYSGASGSYEQYF.

This chain uses TRBV27 with TRBJ2-7; 9 nucleotides match TRBD1. The V and J ends lost 5 bases and 6 bases, in that order; junction bases with no gene match: 8. Germline loops: CDR1 MNHEY, CDR2 SMNVEV (reference sequence). The CDR3 length is 14 residues. Here the CDR3 reads CASSRDRAPLEQYF. The DNA of the CDR3 is TGTGCCAGCAGTAGGGACAGGGCTCCCCTCGAGCAGTACTTC.

This chain links TRBV11-3 with TRBJ2-2, with no clear D. CDR1 SGHNT and CDR2 YENEEA come from the germline V gene. V was clipped by 3 bases and J by 0 bases, with 5 bases between them. There are 14 residues in the CDR3. CDR3 in DNA: TGTGCCAGCAGCTTTCTATCGAACACCGGGGAGCTGTTTTTT. It translates to CASSFLSNTGELFF.

V gene TRBV5-5 combines with J gene TRBJ1-4; 10 bases align to TRBD1. Germline V gene lookup returns CDR1 SGHKS and CDR2 YYEKEE (reference sequence). The CDR3 is made up of 16 amino acids. J was trimmed by 7 bases and V by 2 bases; bases with no gene match: 8. The CDR3 coding sequence is TGTGCCAGCAGCTTTGGGACAGGGGTCTTAGGTGAAAAACTGTTTTTT. Amino acids: CASSFGTGVLGEKLFF.

As concerns this clone: At one boundary the junction diverges from the germline segment, which might be a read error. The chain carries TRBV7-7 and TRBJ2-1; 7 bases are a match to TRBD2. This CDR3 has 14 amino acids. CDR1 and CDR2 (germline): SSHAT, FNYEAQ (reference sequence). Written as DNA, the CDR3 is TGTGCTAGCAGCGAAGTGGGACTAAACAATGAGCAGTTCTTC. Protein: CASSEVGLNNEQFF.

This clone was seen ten or more times. This chain links TRBV6-1 with TRBJ2-7; possibly TRBD1 for D (6 bases). The germline V gene has CDR1 MNHNS and CDR2 SASEGT. This CDR3 is built from 15 residues. The V gene lost 2 bases and the J gene lost 0 bases, with 11 bases spanning the gap. CDR3 amino acids: CASSELTGSSYEQYF. DNA of the CDR3: TGTGCCAGCAGTGAATTAACAGGGAGCTCCTACGAGCAGTACTTC.

This chain links TRBV9 with TRBJ1-3; D is perhaps TRBD1 (6 bases). Trimming removed 3 bases at V and 8 bases at J, with 21 bases between. This CDR3 spans 16 amino acids. Germline CDR1 SGDLS, CDR2 YYNGEE. The CDR3 spells CASSAGDAQIVDTIYF. DNA for the CDR3: TGTGCCAGCAGCGCAGGGGACGCCCAAATAGTGGACACCATATATTTT.

CDR3 sequence (DNA): TGTGCCATCAGTGACATCCGACAGGGAATTCGCACCGGGGAGCTGTTTTTT. Encoded protein: CAISDIRQGIRTGELFF. This chain connects TRBV10-3 to TRBJ2-2; 7 nucleotides align to TRBD1. With 3 bases clipped from V and 4 bases from J, the junction kept 11 bases outside the gene matches. This CDR3 has 17 residues. CDR1 is ENHRY and CDR2 is SYGVKD in the germline V gene.